The 5 T cell receptor beta chains in this list originate from one sample, sequenced in a study of cytotoxic CD8 clonotypes in ibrutinib-treated CLL. Measured with immunoSEQ multiplex PCR; TCRdb has only the in-frame clones, and not every one. The data contain over 6,000 clones, under 85% of them seen just once; the ten biggest clones take up 5%. The sample in question was PBMCs, obtained before ibrutinib treatment. All receptors derive from a human donor with chronic lymphocytic leukemia.

This clone was seen a handful of times. V and J are TRBV18 and TRBJ1-5, with TRBD1 as a possible D gene (5 bases). CDR1 and CDR2 (germline): KGHSH, LQKENI. V was clipped by 2 bases and J by 4 bases, with 12 bases between them. The CDR3 length is 15 residues. For the CDR3, the DNA is TGTGCCAGCTCACCATGGGACGACGGGAATCAGCCCCAGCATTTT. As protein: CASSPWDDGNQPQHF.

This chain joins TRBV28 and TRBJ1-4; D unclear. The CDR3 contains 14 residues. The V end lost 10 bases, the J end lost 6 bases, and 18 bases lay between the germline ends. CDR1 and CDR2 from the germline V gene are MDHEN and SYDVKM. This CDR3 is CATSLVEGDEKLFF. The CDR3 DNA is TGTGCCACGTCCCTGGTGGAAGGTGATGAAAAACTGTTTTTT.

The chain links TRBV11-3 to TRBJ2-7, with 9 bases lining up with TRBD1. With 5 bases clipped from V and 3 bases from J, the junction kept 5 bases outside the gene matches. Germline lookup yields CDR1 SGHNT and CDR2 YENEEA. The CDR3 spans 14 residues. The CDR3 protein is CASSPDRGGYEQYF. Here the CDR3 DNA reads TGTGCCAGCAGCCCCGACAGGGGGGGCTACGAGCAGTACTTC. Full variable domain (remainder filled in from reference TRBV11-3 and TRBJ2-7): EAGVVQSPRYKIIEKKQPVAFWCNPISGHNTLYWYLQNLGQGPELLIRYENEEAVDDSQLPKDRFSAERLKGVDSTLKIQPAELGDSAVYLCASSPDRGGYEQYFGPGTRLTVT.

V and J are TRBV18 and TRBJ2-6; D might be TRBD1 (6 bases). V lost 3 bases, J lost 4 bases, and 13 bases lay in between. Germline V CDR1 and CDR2: KGHSH, LQKENI. The CDR3 runs 16 residues. CDR3 bases: TGTGCCAGCTCACCCTTCGACAGGTCGGGGGCCAACGTCCTGACTTTC. As protein: CASSPFDRSGANVLTF. The whole variable domain, filled in from reference TRBV18 and TRBJ2-6, reads NAGVMQNPRHLVRRRGQEARLRCSPMKGHSHVYWYRQLPEEGLKFMVYLQKENIIDESGMPKERFSAEFPKEGPSILRIQQVVRGDSAAYFCASSPFDRSGANVLTFGAGSRLTVL.

This clone was seen a few times. The gene calls are TRBV7-6 and TRBJ1-1, with 7 bases fitting TRBD1. The CDR3 consists of 14 residues. The J segment lost 2 bases and the V segment lost 5 bases, leaving 5 bases of the junction unmatched. Per the germline V gene, CDR1 is SGHVS and CDR2 is FNYEAQ. DNA of the CDR3: TGTGCCAGCAGCCCGGGACAGCTAAACACTGAAGCTTTCTTT. Translated: CASSPGQLNTEAFF. Combining the CDR3 with reference TRBV7-6 and TRBJ1-1 gives the whole variable domain GAGVSQSPRYKVTKRGQDVALRCDPISGHVSLYWYRQALGQGPEFLTYFNYEAQQDKSGLPNDRFSAERPEGSISTLTIQRTEQRDSAMYRCASSPGQLNTEAFFGQGTRLTVV.